Listed below are T cell receptor beta chains from one sample, sequenced in a study of cytomegalovirus exposure and HLA in healthy donors. Some clones are missing from TCRdb's copy, which holds only in-frame ones; the method was immunoSEQ multiplex PCR. The sample holds fewer than 85,000 clones, 78% seen once. The sample consisted of PBMCs. Every receptor here comes from a man aged 18 to 29 in good health and CMV-seropositive. Each CDR3 is given with its conserved first and last residue. The D gene is left open where the match is weak. Size values are once, few and many counts, or a class for expanded clones, and some rows have none.

v_gene,d_gene,j_gene,abundance,CDR3aa,CDR3nt
TRBV5-1,-,TRBJ2-1,-,CASTYGGVVFF,TGCGCCAGCACTTACGGGGGAGTTGTGTTCTTC
TRBV5-4,TRBD2,TRBJ2-5,few,CASSFWTSGVETQYF,TGTGCCAGCAGCTTCTGGACTAGCGGGGTGGAGACCCAGTACTTC
TRBV4-2,-,TRBJ2-2,-,CAAGRGGRTSTGELFF,TGTGCCGCTGGGAGGGGGGGACGCACATCCACCGGGGAGCTGTTTTTT
TRBV10-3,TRBD1,TRBJ1-1,-,CATRQGLDTEAFF,TGTGCCACCCGACAGGGGCTGGACACTGAAGCTTTCTTT
TRBV2,-,TRBJ2-2,-,CASQIPTGTPNTGELFF,TGTGCCAGTCAGATTCCAACCGGGACACCCAACACCGGGGAGCTGTTTTTT
TRBV9,-,TRBJ2-7,-,CASSVAARSYEQYF,TGTGCCAGCAGCGTAGCGGCTAGATCCTACGAGCAGTACTTC
TRBV5-4,TRBD2,TRBJ2-7,-,CASSLIIAGGEPYEQYF,TGTGCCAGCAGCTTGATAATAGCGGGGGGGGAACCATACGAGCAGTACTTC
TRBV2,-,TRBJ1-3,-,CASSARPYEYSGNTIYF,TGTGCCAGCAGTGCGCGGCCGTACGAATACTCTGGAAACACCATATATTTT
TRBV25-1,TRBD2,TRBJ2-1,-,CASSVTSGGPYNEQFF,TGTGCCAGCAGTGTTACTAGCGGAGGGCCCTACAATGAGCAGTTCTTC
TRBV14,TRBD1,TRBJ2-6,-,CASSHLGQGSSGANVLTF,TGTGCCAGCAGCCATCTGGGACAGGGGAGCTCTGGGGCCAACGTCCTGACTTTC
TRBV5-1,-,TRBJ2-1,-,CASSHYNEQFF,TGCGCCAGCAGCCATTACAATGAGCAGTTCTTC
TRBV29-1,-,TRBJ2-7,-,CSGGHDYEQYF,TGCAGCGGGGGCCACGACTACGAGCAGTACTTC
TRBV4-1,TRBD1,TRBJ1-2,-,CASSPEDRGIYGYTF,TGCGCCAGCAGCCCGGAGGACAGGGGAATTTATGGCTACACCTTC
TRBV6-5,TRBD1,TRBJ2-3,-,CASSTPGRGDTQYF,TGTGCCAGCAGCACCCCCGGCAGGGGGGATACGCAGTATTTT
TRBV27,-,TRBJ1-2,-,CASSASMRYGYTF,TGTGCCAGCAGTGCCTCCATGAGGTATGGCTACACCTTC
TRBV9,TRBD1,TRBJ1-1,once,CASSPSGGAWTEAFF,TGTGCCAGCAGCCCCTCAGGGGGCGCCTGGACTGAAGCTTTCTTT
TRBV4-1,-,TRBJ2-7,-,CASSQAHSRRYEQYF,TGCGCCAGCAGCCAAGCCCATAGCAGGAGGTACGAGCAGTACTTC
TRBV4-1,-,TRBJ2-3,-,CASSRLGGFISDTQYF,TGCGCCAGCAGCAGACTAGGCGGTTTTATATCAGATACGCAGTATTTT
TRBV9,-,TRBJ2-7,-,CASSVMQGFGYEQYF,TGTGCCAGCAGCGTAATGCAGGGATTCGGGTACGAGCAGTACTTC
TRBV7-9,TRBD2,TRBJ2-1,-,CASRGLAGHNEQFF,TGTGCCAGCAGGGGACTAGCGGGACACAATGAGCAGTTCTTC
TRBV11-3,TRBD1,TRBJ2-1,-,CASSLTDETGDNEQFF,TGTGCCAGCAGCTTAACTGACGAGACAGGGGATAATGAGCAGTTCTTC
TRBV28,-,TRBJ1-5,-,CASRQGGDQPQHF,TGTGCCAGCCGCCAGGGAGGGGATCAGCCCCAGCATTTT
TRBV14,-,TRBJ2-7,-,CASSDLGLFHEQYF,TGTGCCAGCAGCGACCTAGGCTTGTTCCACGAGCAGTACTTC
TRBV11-2,TRBD2,TRBJ2-7,-,CASRTSGPSYEQYF,TGTGCCAGCAGAACTAGCGGACCCTCCTACGAGCAGTACTTC